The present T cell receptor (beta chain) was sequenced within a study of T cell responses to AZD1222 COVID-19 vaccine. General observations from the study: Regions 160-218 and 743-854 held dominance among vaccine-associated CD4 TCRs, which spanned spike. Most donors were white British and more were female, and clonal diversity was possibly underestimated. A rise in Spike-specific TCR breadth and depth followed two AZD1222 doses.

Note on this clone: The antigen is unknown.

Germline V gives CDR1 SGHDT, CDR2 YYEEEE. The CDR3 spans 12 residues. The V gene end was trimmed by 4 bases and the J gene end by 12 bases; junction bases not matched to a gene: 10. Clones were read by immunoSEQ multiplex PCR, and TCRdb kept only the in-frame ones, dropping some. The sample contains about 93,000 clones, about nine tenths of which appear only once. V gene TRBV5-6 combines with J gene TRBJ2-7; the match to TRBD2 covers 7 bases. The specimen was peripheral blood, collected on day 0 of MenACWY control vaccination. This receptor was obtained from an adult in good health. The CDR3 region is CASSLLGGLPYF. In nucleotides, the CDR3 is TGTGCCAGCAGCCTCTTGGGGGGGTTGCCGTACTTC.